The 18 T cell receptor beta chains given below trace back to one sample, sequenced in a study of cytomegalovirus exposure and HLA in healthy donors. 60 Vbeta and 13 Jbeta primers were used in PCR. Profiling relied on immunoSEQ multiplex PCR, and the TCRdb table lists in-frame clones only, not all of them. The sample contains fewer than 200,000 clones, over 65% of which appear only once. The source material was PBMCs. All receptors derive from a woman aged 25-40 years in good health and CMV-seronegative.

The CDR3 nucleotides read TGTGCCAGCAGCATACAGGGGGCTGGGACAGATACGCAGTATTTT. It encodes CASSIQGAGTDTQYF. The rearrangement links TRBV5-4 to TRBJ2-3, with 9 bases that match TRBD1. Germline V gene sequence: CDR1 SGHNT, CDR2 YYREEE (reference sequence). V shed 4 bases, J shed 3 bases, and the junction held 6 bases outside the gene matches. This CDR3 spans 15 amino acids.

The CDR3 loop is CASSESRGDRAYEQYF. DNA of the CDR3: TGCGCCAGCAGTGAGTCTCGGGGGGACAGGGCCTACGAGCAGTACTTC. The gene calls are TRBV10-1 and TRBJ2-7, with 9 bases that match TRBD1. The CDR3 runs 16 residues. CDR1 and CDR2 from the germline V gene are WNHNN and SYGVQD (reference sequence). The V segment lost 0 bases and the J segment 2 bases; nucleotides outside the gene matches: 5.

This clone was picked up one time. The rearrangement uses TRBV6-6 and TRBJ2-1; 7 bases agree with TRBD1. The CDR3 is 16 amino acids. J gave up 3 bases and V 7 bases, and 12 bases lay outside the gene matches. The V gene's germline CDR1 is MNHNY and CDR2 SVGAGI (reference sequence). In DNA, the CDR3 is TGTGCCAGCACCCCTCAATGGGACAGCCACTACAATGAGCAGTTCTTC. This encodes CASTPQWDSHYNEQFF.

The chain uses TRBV15 and TRBJ1-1, with TRBD1 matching 7 bases. The CDR3 loop spans 14 amino acids. Germline loops: CDR1 LNHNV, CDR2 YYDKDF (reference sequence). V shed 0 bases and J 7 bases; nucleotides not matched to a gene: 5. DNA for the CDR3: TGTGCCACCAGCAGAGAGGACAGGAGGAATGAAGCTTTCTTT. This encodes CATSREDRRNEAFF.

The chain carries TRBV7-2 and TRBJ2-7; no clear D. Trimming removed 1 base from V and 3 bases from J, with 10 bases in between. Germline CDR1 is SGHTA and CDR2 is FQGNSA. CDR3 length equals 14 residues. CDR3 in amino acids: CASSLDRQYYEQYF. The CDR3, as DNA: TGTGCCAGCAGCTTAGACCGTCAGTACTACGAGCAGTACTTC.

The rearrangement links TRBV5-1 to TRBJ1-1, with TRBD1 as a possible D gene (5 bases). Germline CDR1 and CDR2: SGHRS and YFSETQ. The CDR3 extends over 15 amino acids. The V end lost 7 bases, the J end lost 1 base, and 17 bases lay between the germline ends. The CDR3 DNA is TGCGCCAGCGGGGCTTCGTTAGGGGCGAACACTGAAGCTTTCTTT. This gives the protein CASGASLGANTEAFF.

The chain joins TRBV29-1 to TRBJ2-1; 8 bases are shared with TRBD1. Germline values: CDR1 SQVTM, CDR2 ANQGSEA. The CDR3 has 16 residues. With 0 bases clipped from V and 9 bases from J, the junction kept 13 bases outside the gene matches. The CDR3 DNA reads TGCAGCGTTGAAGATCGGGGGACAGGTCCACTCCCTGAGCAGTTCTTC. It specifies CSVEDRGTGPLPEQFF.

V gene TRBV2 combines with J gene TRBJ2-3; D is possibly TRBD2 (5 bases). Germline-derived CDR1 and CDR2 are SNHLY and FYNNEI. Trimming cost V 2 bases and J 2 bases, with 11 bases left between them. The CDR3 consists of 15 residues. CDR3: CASSERADYTDTQYF. DNA for the CDR3: TGTGCCAGCAGTGAAAGGGCAGACTACACAGATACGCAGTATTTT.

The chain has TRBV19 and TRBJ1-1; no reliable D call. CDR1 and CDR2 (germline): LNHDA, SQIVND (reference sequence). Trimming took 7 bases from V and 10 from J, leaving 13 bases between them. The CDR3 runs 11 residues. The CDR3 DNA follows: TGTGCCAGTACCCTCGGCCCGGGAGCTTTCTTT. This encodes CASTLGPGAFF.

The V and J genes are TRBV6-4 and TRBJ2-3; D perhaps matches TRBD1 (6 bases). The CDR3 is 14 amino acids. Germline V gene lookup returns CDR1 MRHNA and CDR2 SNTAGT. Between the trimmed V and J ends, which lost 3 bases and 2 bases, there was a span of 9 bases. The CDR3 region is CASSERDNTDTQYF. DNA for the CDR3: TGTGCCAGCAGTGAACGGGACAACACAGATACGCAGTATTTT.

The rearrangement uses TRBV9 and TRBJ1-2; D uncertain. The CDR3 loop spans 16 amino acids. The germline gives CDR1 SGDLS, CDR2 YYNGEE. V shed 3 bases and J shed 3 bases, with 18 bases lying between them. The CDR3 bases are TGTGCCAGCAGCGCGGGGAGTACCAAATCCCACTATGGCTACACCTTC. Protein: CASSAGSTKSHYGYTF. Complete variable domain (other parts from reference TRBV9 and TRBJ1-2): DSGVTQTPKHLITATGQRVTLRCSPRSGDLSVYWYQQSLDQGLQFLIQYYNGEERAKGNILERFSAQQFPDLHSELNLSSLELGDSALYFCASSAGSTKSHYGYTFGSGTRLTVV.

The chain is built from TRBV4-1 and TRBJ2-1; D is perhaps TRBD1 (5 bases). The CDR3 is 13 residues long. Trimming took 4 bases from V and 8 from J, leaving 12 bases between them. Germline CDR1 and CDR2: MGHRA and YSYEKL. The CDR3 DNA reads as TGCGCCAGCAGCCTCCAGGGTTACGATGAGCAGTTCTTC. It codes for CASSLQGYDEQFF.

The chain joins TRBV9 to TRBJ1-2, with a weak D call TRBD1 (6 bases). Germline V gene data show CDR1 as SGDLS and CDR2 as YYNGEE. V was clipped by 3 bases and J by 4 bases, with 10 bases between them. This CDR3 has 13 residues. CDR3 amino acids: CASSAGTTYGYTF. In DNA form, the CDR3 reads TGTGCCAGCAGCGCTGGGACAACCTATGGCTACACCTTC.

The CDR3 DNA reads as TGTGCCAGCAGCTTAGCGGTCCAGGGGGCAGGCGAGCAGTACTTC. Its translation: CASSLAVQGAGEQYF. The rearrangement joins TRBV7-9 to TRBJ2-7, with 8 nucleotides matching TRBD1. J gave up 6 bases and V 0 bases, and 7 bases lay outside the gene matches. The CDR3 extends over 15 amino acids. Germline values: CDR1 SEHNR, CDR2 FQNEAQ (reference sequence).

This clone was counted only a few times. The chain recombines TRBV6-1 with TRBJ1-1; a possible D gene is TRBD1 (5 bases). V lost 4 bases and J lost 5, with 17 bases in between. CDR1 is MNHNS and CDR2 is SASEGT in the germline V gene. CDR3 size: 15 residues. The CDR3 sequence: CASSARIVGGTEAFF. In nucleotides, the CDR3 is TGTGCCAGCAGTGCACGGATTGTTGGGGGGACTGAAGCTTTCTTT.

This clone was counted between two and nine times. The rearrangement uses TRBV29-1 and TRBJ2-3; D is possibly TRBD2 (7 bases). Trimming shortened V by 5 bases and J by 2 bases, and 14 bases separated the two germline ends. CDR3 length equals 14 residues. The germline CDR1 and CDR2 sequences are SQVTM and ANQGSEA. The CDR3 sequence is CSVLGAGDTDTQYF. CDR3 sequence (DNA): TGCAGCGTTCTGGGGGCGGGGGACACAGATACGCAGTATTTT.

V is TRBV5-1 and J is TRBJ1-2, with 7 bases lining up with TRBD1. The J segment lost 7 bases and the V segment lost 6 bases, leaving 9 bases of the junction unmatched. The CDR3 has 13 residues. Looked up from germline, CDR1 is SGHRS and CDR2 is YFSETQ. CDR3 residues: CASNPGGNVGYTF. CDR3 nucleotide sequence: TGCGCCAGCAACCCAGGGGGGAACGTTGGCTACACCTTC.

V is TRBV19 and J is TRBJ2-5; a weak D match, TRBD2 (7 bases). The CDR3 loop spans 16 amino acids. Per the germline V gene, CDR1 is LNHDA and CDR2 is SQIVND (reference sequence). Trimming shortened V by 3 bases and J by 5 bases, and 19 bases separated the two germline ends. Here the CDR3 reads CASSMDRWGGSETQYF. The CDR3 DNA follows: TGTGCCAGTAGTATGGATAGGTGGGGGGGCAGTGAGACCCAGTACTTC. Using reference TRBV19 and TRBJ2-5 for the parts outside the CDR3, the full variable domain is DGGITQSPKYLFRKEGQNVTLSCEQNLNHDAMYWYRQDPGQGLRLIYYSQIVNDFQKGDIAEGYSVSREKKESFPLTVTSAQKNPTAFYLCASSMDRWGGSETQYFGPGTRLLVL.